This record covers a single T cell receptor (beta chain). This specimen comes from a study of blood T cell repertoires in COVID-19. Deletions cut 0 bases from V and 8 bases from J, with 16 bases between. This CDR3 comprises 15 residues. The germline gives CDR1 SEHNR, CDR2 FQNEAQ (reference sequence). Profiling relied on immunoSEQ multiplex PCR, and the TCRdb table lists in-frame clones only, not all of them. The sample lists about 490,000 clones, 70% to 90% occurring once. The origin of this receptor is a human donor in a cohort sampled during active COVID-19. The chain has TRBV7-9 and TRBJ1-2; TRBD1 might be the D (6 bases). The sample comprised peripheral blood. The CDR3 here is CASSLASQGVRGYTF. In DNA form, the CDR3 reads TGTGCCAGCAGCTTAGCCTCACAGGGAGTAAGAGGCTACACCTTC.